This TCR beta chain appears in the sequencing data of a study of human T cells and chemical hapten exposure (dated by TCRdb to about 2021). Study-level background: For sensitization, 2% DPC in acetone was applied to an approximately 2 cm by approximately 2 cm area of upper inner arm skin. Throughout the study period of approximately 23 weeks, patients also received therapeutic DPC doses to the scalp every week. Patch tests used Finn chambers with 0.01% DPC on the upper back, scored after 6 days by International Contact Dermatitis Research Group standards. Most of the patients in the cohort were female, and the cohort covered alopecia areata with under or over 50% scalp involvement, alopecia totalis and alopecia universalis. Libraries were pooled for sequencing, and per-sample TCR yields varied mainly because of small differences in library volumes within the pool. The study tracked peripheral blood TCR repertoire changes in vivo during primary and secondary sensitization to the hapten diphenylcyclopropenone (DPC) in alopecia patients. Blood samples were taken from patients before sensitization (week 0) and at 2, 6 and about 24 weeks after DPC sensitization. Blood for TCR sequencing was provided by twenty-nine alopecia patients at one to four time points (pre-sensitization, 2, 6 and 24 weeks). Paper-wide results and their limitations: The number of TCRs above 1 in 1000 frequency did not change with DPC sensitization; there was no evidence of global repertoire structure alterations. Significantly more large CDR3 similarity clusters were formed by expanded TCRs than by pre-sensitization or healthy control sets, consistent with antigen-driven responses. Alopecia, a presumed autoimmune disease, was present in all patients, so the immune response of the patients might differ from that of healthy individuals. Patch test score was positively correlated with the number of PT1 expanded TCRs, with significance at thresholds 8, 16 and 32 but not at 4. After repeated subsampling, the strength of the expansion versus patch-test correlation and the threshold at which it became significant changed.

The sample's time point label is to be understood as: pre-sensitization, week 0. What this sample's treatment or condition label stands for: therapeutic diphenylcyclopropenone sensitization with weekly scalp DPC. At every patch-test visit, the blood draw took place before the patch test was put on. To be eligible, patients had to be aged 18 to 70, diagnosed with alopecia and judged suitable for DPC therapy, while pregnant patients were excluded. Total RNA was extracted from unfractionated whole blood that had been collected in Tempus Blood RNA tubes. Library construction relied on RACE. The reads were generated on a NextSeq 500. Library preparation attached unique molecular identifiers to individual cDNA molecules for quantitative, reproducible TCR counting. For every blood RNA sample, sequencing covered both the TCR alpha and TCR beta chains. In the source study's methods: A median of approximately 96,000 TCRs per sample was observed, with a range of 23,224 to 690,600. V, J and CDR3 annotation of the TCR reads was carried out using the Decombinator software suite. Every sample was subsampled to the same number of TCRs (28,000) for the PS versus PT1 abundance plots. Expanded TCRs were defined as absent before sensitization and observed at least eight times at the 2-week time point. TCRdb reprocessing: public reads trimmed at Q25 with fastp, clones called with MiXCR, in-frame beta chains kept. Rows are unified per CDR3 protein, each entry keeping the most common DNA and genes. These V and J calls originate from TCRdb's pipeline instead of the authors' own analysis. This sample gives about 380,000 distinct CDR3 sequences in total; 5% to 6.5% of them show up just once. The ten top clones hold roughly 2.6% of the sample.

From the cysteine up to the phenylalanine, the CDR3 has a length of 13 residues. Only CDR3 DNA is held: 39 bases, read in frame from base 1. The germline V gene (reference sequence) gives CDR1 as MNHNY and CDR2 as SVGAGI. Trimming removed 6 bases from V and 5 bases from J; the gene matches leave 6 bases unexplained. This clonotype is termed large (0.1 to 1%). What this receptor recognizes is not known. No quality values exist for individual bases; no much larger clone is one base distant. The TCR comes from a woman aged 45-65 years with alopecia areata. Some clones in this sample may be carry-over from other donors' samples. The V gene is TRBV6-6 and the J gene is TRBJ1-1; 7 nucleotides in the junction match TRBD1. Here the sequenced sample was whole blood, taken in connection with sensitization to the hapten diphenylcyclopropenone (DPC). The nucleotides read TGTGCCAGCAGGGCCAGGGGGGTTACTGAAGCTTTCTTT. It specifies CASRARGVTEAFF.